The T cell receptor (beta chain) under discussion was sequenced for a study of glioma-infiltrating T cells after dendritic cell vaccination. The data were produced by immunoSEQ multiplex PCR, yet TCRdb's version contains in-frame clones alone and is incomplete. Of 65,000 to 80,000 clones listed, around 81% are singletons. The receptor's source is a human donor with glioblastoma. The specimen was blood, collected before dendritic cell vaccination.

CDR3 amino acids: CASSTRGAANYGYTF. The CDR3 DNA reads as TGTGCCAGCAGCACCCGGGGGGCAGCTAACTATGGCTACACCTTC. The J gene is TRBJ1-2, the V gene TRBV7-2, with a possible D match to TRBD1 (6 bases). In germline, CDR1 is SGHTA, CDR2 FQGNSA. This CDR3 has 15 amino acids. Trimming shortened V by 5 bases and J by 0 bases, and 13 bases separated the two germline ends.